The 24 T cell receptor beta chains in this list originate from one sample, sequenced in a study of T cell changes during pregnancy in multiple sclerosis. Using immunoSEQ multiplex PCR, the repertoire was profiled, and TCRdb retains in-frame clones only, with some absent. The sample shows 50,000 to 75,000 clones, about 93% of them seen only once. Sample: peripheral blood, taken in the third trimester of pregnancy. The receptors were sampled from a female donor in good health, enrolled as a control in a pregnancy study.

The chain uses TRBV6-5 and TRBJ1-4, with 10 bases identical to TRBD1. This CDR3 has 15 residues. V lost 0 bases and J lost 8; bases outside the gene matches: 3. From germline, CDR1 is MNHEY and CDR2 SVGAGI. The CDR3 protein is CASSYSGTGEEKLFF. DNA for the CDR3: TGTGCCAGCAGTTACTCCGGGACAGGGGAGGAAAAACTGTTTTTT.

CDR3 in amino acids: CASSSESVDTQYF. CDR3 DNA: TGTGCCAGCAGCTCGGAGAGTGTAGATACGCAGTATTTT. The V call is TRBV7-2, the J call TRBJ2-3; unclear D gene. Deletions cut 4 bases from V and 5 bases from J, with 10 bases between. This CDR3 has 13 residues. CDR1 and CDR2 (germline): SGHTA, FQGNSA.

The chain employs TRBV13 and TRBJ1-1, with a weak D call TRBD1 (5 bases). Trimming removed 7 bases at V and 4 bases at J, with 7 bases between. The CDR3 sequence is 11 residues long. Germline CDR1 reads PRHDT; CDR2 reads FYEKMQ (reference sequence). This chain's CDR3 is CASTRVTEAFF. CDR3 nucleotides: TGTGCCAGCACCAGGGTCACTGAAGCTTTCTTT.

J is TRBJ2-5 and V is TRBV15; unclear D gene. The germline gives CDR1 LNHNV, CDR2 YYDKDF (reference sequence). This CDR3 region has 14 residues. V was pared by 2 bases and J by 3 bases, with 10 bases between. CDR3 coding DNA: TGTGCCACCAGCAGACCCCTAGATGAAGAGACCCAGTACTTC. This codes for CATSRPLDEETQYF.

V gene TRBV6-5 combines with J gene TRBJ1-1, with 9 positions matching TRBD1. The trim removed 2 bases at V and 5 bases at J, leaving 9 bases unmatched. CDR3 length: 16 amino acids. Germline-derived CDR1 and CDR2 are MNHEY and SVGAGI. CDR3 sequence: CASSYTAGTGQTEAFF. As DNA, the CDR3 is TGTGCCAGCAGTTACACAGCCGGGACAGGGCAAACTGAAGCTTTCTTT.

The genes are TRBV6-5 and TRBJ1-1; TRBD1 matches 8 bases. The CDR3 has 14 amino acids. The germline V gene encodes CDR1 MNHEY and CDR2 SVGAGI. The V segment lost 6 bases and the J segment 2 bases; nucleotides outside the gene matches: 5. Here the CDR3 DNA reads TGTGCCAGCAGCACAGGGGGGGGAAACACTGAAGCTTTCTTT. Its protein is CASSTGGGNTEAFF.

This clone was seen a single time. This sequence joins TRBV18 and TRBJ1-1, with D perhaps TRBD1 (5 bases). This CDR3 region has 16 residues. With 2 bases removed from V and 1 base from J, the gap between germline ends came to 14 bases. Per the germline V gene, CDR1 is KGHSH and CDR2 is LQKENI. CDR3 protein: CASSPGFRAGNTEAFF. In DNA, the CDR3 is TGTGCCAGCTCACCAGGATTCAGGGCAGGGAACACTGAAGCTTTCTTT. Full variable domain (missing parts from reference TRBV18 and TRBJ1-1): NAGVMQNPRHLVRRRGQEARLRCSPMKGHSHVYWYRQLPEEGLKFMVYLQKENIIDESGMPKERFSAEFPKEGPSILRIQQVVRGDSAAYFCASSPGFRAGNTEAFFGQGTRLTVV.

This chain joins TRBV4-2 and TRBJ2-7; 9 nucleotides match TRBD2. CDR1 LGHNA and CDR2 YNFKEQ come from the germline V gene. The junction had 0 bases not matched to a gene; V was cut back by 0 bases and J by 0 bases. This CDR3 comprises 15 residues. CDR3 coding DNA: TGTGCCAGCAGCCAAGAACTAGCGGGCTCCTACGAGCAGTACTTC. Residues: CASSQELAGSYEQYF.

The chain carries TRBV10-2 and TRBJ1-1, with TRBD1 identical over 8 bases. V trimming: 0 bases; J trimming: 1 base; junction bases outside the gene matches: 4. The germline V gene has CDR1 WSHSY and CDR2 SAAADI. The CDR3 runs to 16 residues. The CDR3 DNA reads TGCGCCAGCAGTGAGTCGAGGACAGGGCCGAACACTGAAGCTTTCTTT. It codes for CASSESRTGPNTEAFF.

The V and J genes are TRBV19 and TRBJ1-2; unclear D gene. This CDR3 comprises 15 residues. The germline V and J ends were trimmed by 3 bases and 4 bases, with 15 bases remaining between them. The germline V gene has CDR1 LNHDA and CDR2 SQIVND (reference sequence). CDR3: CASSMRALELYGYTF. The DNA for the CDR3 is TGTGCCAGTAGTATGCGGGCCCTAGAACTCTATGGCTACACCTTC.

The chain couples TRBV27 to TRBJ2-3; D is possibly TRBD2 (6 bases). The CDR3 has 16 amino acids. Per germline, CDR1 MNHEY and CDR2 SMNVEV (reference sequence). Trimming pared 7 bases from V and 1 base from J, leaving 18 bases between. For the CDR3, the DNA is TGTGCCAGCAAGCTCCTCGGAGGAGGGGGCACAGATACGCAGTATTTT. It codes for CASKLLGGGGTDTQYF.

V gene TRBV7-2 combines with J gene TRBJ1-1; 8 bases fit TRBD1. Trimming took 5 bases from V and 7 from J; bases not matched to a gene: 15. Germline values: CDR1 SGHTA, CDR2 FQGNSA. This CDR3 region has 16 residues. The CDR3 bases are TGTGCCAGCAGCCCCGAACTCTCCGGGACAGGAATTGAAGCTTTCTTT. It encodes CASSPELSGTGIEAFF.

The table lists this clone with a count of one. V gene TRBV5-6 combines with J gene TRBJ1-1, with 11 bases matching TRBD1. The CDR3 is 14 amino acids. Trimming cost V 5 bases and J 6 bases; bases outside gene matches: 6. Germline values: CDR1 SGHDT, CDR2 YYEEEE. The CDR3 DNA sequence: TGTGCCAGCAGAAGGACAGGGGGCTGGGCTGAAGCTTTCTTT. It is translated as CASRRTGGWAEAFF.

The rearrangement uses TRBV28 and TRBJ2-1; possibly TRBD2 for D (6 bases). Trimming shortened V by 6 bases and J by 0 bases, and 18 bases separated the two germline ends. This CDR3 has 17 residues. The V gene's germline CDR1 is MDHEN and CDR2 SYDVKM. CDR3 region: CASRDTGNSGSYNEQFF. CDR3 DNA sequence: TGTGCCAGCAGAGACACAGGAAATAGCGGCTCCTACAATGAGCAGTTCTTC.

This clone was detected once. The chain combines TRBV7-2 with TRBJ1-5; D ambiguous. V lost 5 bases and J 4 bases, leaving 12 bases between the germline ends. The germline CDR1 and CDR2 sequences are SGHTA and FQGNSA. The CDR3 consists of 14 residues. CDR3 region: CASSPITGNQPQHF. As DNA, the CDR3 is TGTGCCAGCAGCCCTATCACCGGGAATCAGCCCCAGCATTTT.

The chain employs TRBV4-3 and TRBJ2-7; TRBD1 agrees at 8 bases. Germline CDR1 LGHNA, CDR2 YSLEER. This CDR3 is built from 14 residues. The J segment lost 3 bases and the V segment lost 3 bases, leaving 4 bases of the junction unmatched. In DNA form, the CDR3 reads TGCGCCAGCAGCCAGGGGACAGGCGACTACGAGCAGTACTTC. This translates into CASSQGTGDYEQYF.

The chain has TRBV7-2 and TRBJ2-7; TRBD1 aligns across 7 bases. Losses at the gene ends were 4 bases for V and 3 bases for J; bases not matched to a gene: 6. In germline, CDR1 is SGHTA, CDR2 FQGNSA. CDR3 size: 14 residues. The CDR3 nucleotides are TGTGCCAGCAGCTCCCCCGGGACAGTCTACGAGCAGTACTTC. Its protein is CASSSPGTVYEQYF.

The J gene is TRBJ1-4, the V gene TRBV6-5; weak D call: TRBD1 (6 bases). In germline, CDR1 is MNHEY, CDR2 SVGAGI. The CDR3 sequence is 14 residues long. Deletions cut 0 bases from V and 7 bases from J, with 9 bases between. CDR3 sequence (DNA): TGTGCCAGCAGTTACTCAAGGACAGCTGAAAAACTGTTTTTT. It specifies CASSYSRTAEKLFF.

This chain uses TRBV19 with TRBJ1-4; D possibly corresponds to TRBD1 (5 bases). Germline V gives CDR1 LNHDA, CDR2 SQIVND (reference sequence). The length of the CDR3 is 15 residues. Trimming left V 5 bases short and J 5 bases short, with 15 bases between. The CDR3 DNA sequence: TGTGCCAGTAGTCTACAGACAGCCTCGAATGAAAAACTGTTTTTT. Amino acid sequence: CASSLQTASNEKLFF.

The V gene is TRBV5-4, the J gene TRBJ1-1, with TRBD1 matching over 8 bases. Germline CDR1 and CDR2: SGHNT and YYREEE (reference sequence). The V and J ends lost 3 bases and 4 bases, in that order; junction bases with no gene match: 8. The CDR3 sequence is 15 residues long. The DNA of the CDR3 is TGTGCCAGCAGCTCAGGACCGGACAGGGCCACTGAAGCTTTCTTT. Its protein product is CASSSGPDRATEAFF.

As for this clone: The junction differs from germline at one of its ends, possibly a read error. Other DNA variants within this sample encode the same CDR3. The rearrangement joins TRBV5-6 to TRBJ1-2; TRBD1 agrees at 9 bases. This CDR3 region has 15 residues. Germline CDR1 is SGHDT and CDR2 is YYEEEE. The CDR3 protein is CASSRLDRGNYGYTF. The CDR3 DNA sequence: TGCGCCAGCAGCCGGTTAGACAGGGGGAACTATGGCTACACCTTC. Full variable domain (outside the CDR3, taken from reference TRBV5-6 and TRBJ1-2): DAGVTQSPTHLIKTRGQQVTLRCSPKSGHDTVSWYQQALGQGPQFIFQYYEEEERQRGNFPDRFSGHQFPNYSSELNVNALLLGDSALYLCASSRLDRGNYGYTFGSGTRLTVV.

The J gene is TRBJ1-5, the V gene TRBV11-2; 9 bases align to TRBD1. CDR1 is SGHAT, CDR2 FQNNGV, per germline. The V gene end was trimmed by 5 bases and the J gene end by 4 bases; junction bases not matched to a gene: 15. CDR3 length: 18 amino acids. The CDR3 loop is CASSPGATGTGTNQPQHF. As DNA, the CDR3 is TGTGCCAGCAGCCCAGGGGCTACCGGGACAGGGACTAATCAGCCCCAGCATTTT.

The V gene is TRBV6-5, the J gene TRBJ2-5; 10 bases are a match to TRBD2. V shed 4 bases and J 2 bases; nucleotides not matched to a gene: 4. The CDR3 is 15 residues long. Per the germline V gene, CDR1 is MNHEY and CDR2 is SVGAGI. Here the CDR3 reads CASSSGLAVQETQYF. In DNA, the CDR3 is TGTGCCAGCAGTTCCGGACTAGCGGTGCAAGAGACCCAGTACTTC.

The rearrangement links TRBV7-3 to TRBJ1-1; D is ambiguous. The CDR3 contains 13 residues. Trimming shortened V by 1 base and J by 6 bases, and 9 bases separated the two germline ends. CDR1 and CDR2 (germline): SGHTA, FQGTGA. The CDR3 protein is CASSLMPVSEAFF. CDR3 DNA: TGTGCCAGCAGCTTAATGCCGGTTTCTGAAGCTTTCTTT.